This T cell receptor (beta chain) was sequenced in a study of beta chain features in type 1 diabetes. Study results and limitations: TCRB rearrangement may or may not be influenced by HLA type; here this remained unresolved.

Averaging approximately 0.11 L, one heparinised blood draw was given by each donor. Sorted populations were all over 95% pure. This clone was counted many times. Its specificity is unknown. Germline V CDR1 and CDR2: SEHNR, FQNEAQ (reference sequence). The V gene lost 6 bases and the J gene lost 2 bases, with 13 bases spanning the gap. This CDR3 spans 14 amino acids. Expressed TCRB transcripts were sequenced because the entire RNA isolate underwent reverse transcription. Only in-frame clones appear in the TCRdb table, and some are missing; sequencing was by immunoSEQ multiplex PCR. The repertoire consists of 250,000 to 350,000 clones, with 14% occurring once and the leading ten covering around 7%.

The TCR comes from a man aged 25-45 years in good health. V and J are TRBV7-9 and TRBJ2-5; D is possibly TRBD1 (5 bases). The specimen was central memory CD4+ T cells from blood. CDR3 loop: CASSGQGRQETQYF. The CDR3 region has the DNA TGTGCCAGCAGTGGCCAGGGCCGTCAAGAGACCCAGTACTTC.